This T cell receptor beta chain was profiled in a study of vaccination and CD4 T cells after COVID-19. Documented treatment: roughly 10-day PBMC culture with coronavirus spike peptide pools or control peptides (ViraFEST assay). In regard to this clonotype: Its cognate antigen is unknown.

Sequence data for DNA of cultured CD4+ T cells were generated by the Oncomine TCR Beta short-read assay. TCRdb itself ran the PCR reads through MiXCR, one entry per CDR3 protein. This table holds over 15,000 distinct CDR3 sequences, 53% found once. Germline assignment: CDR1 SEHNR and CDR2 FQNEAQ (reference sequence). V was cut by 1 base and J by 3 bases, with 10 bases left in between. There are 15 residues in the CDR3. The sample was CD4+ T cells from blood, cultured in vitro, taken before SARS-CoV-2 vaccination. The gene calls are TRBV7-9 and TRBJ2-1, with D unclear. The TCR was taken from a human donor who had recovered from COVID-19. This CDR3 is CASSLVATIYNEQFF. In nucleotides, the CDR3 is TGTGCCAGCAGCTTAGTGGCCACTATCTACAATGAGCAGTTCTTC.